One sample yielded the 10 T cell receptor beta chains listed below, sequenced in a study of shared clonotypes between healthy human individuals. The naive CD8 population came from CD45RO-negative cells selected for CCR7, without terminally differentiated effector memory CD45RA+ cells. Libraries were prepared by immunoSEQ multiplex PCR; TCRdb keeps only in-frame clonotypes and omits some of them. The sample has about 820,000 clones; about 92% are singletons. The sample taken for sequencing was naive CD8+ T cells sorted from blood. These receptors all stem from a man aged 30 to 45 in good health.

About this clone itself: Germline is not matched at one junction end, which may reflect a read error. The chain links TRBV7-9 to TRBJ1-1; no clear D. Germline assignment: CDR1 SEHNR and CDR2 FQNEAQ (reference sequence). This CDR3 is 9 amino acids long. The CDR3 loop reads CASSPTPIF. In DNA, the CDR3 is TGTGCCAGCAGCCCCACCCCAATTTTT.

The CDR3 sequence: CASSYGASYEQYF. The DNA for the CDR3 is TGTGCCAGCAGTTATGGGGCCTCCTACGAGCAGTACTTC. This chain links TRBV27 with TRBJ2-7, with D possibly being TRBD1 (5 bases). The length of the CDR3 is 13 residues. Germline V gene lookup returns CDR1 MNHEY and CDR2 SMNVEV (reference sequence). The V end lost 4 bases, the J end lost 0 bases, and 7 bases lay between the germline ends.

The V and J genes are TRBV2 and TRBJ1-4, with TRBD1 as a possible D gene (6 bases). The CDR3 covers 16 residues. CDR1 and CDR2 from the germline V gene are SNHLY and FYNNEI. V dropped 3 bases and J dropped 6 bases, with 17 bases sitting between them. The CDR3 loop is CASSESRGRYDEKLFF. The CDR3 region has the DNA TGTGCCAGCAGTGAGAGTCGGGGGCGTTACGATGAAAAACTGTTTTTT. Full variable domain (rest looked up from reference TRBV2 and TRBJ1-4): EPEVTQTPSHQVTQMGQEVILRCVPISNHLYFYWYRQILGQKVEFLVSFYNNEISEKSEIFDDQFSVERPDGSNFTLKIRSTKLEDSAMYFCASSESRGRYDEKLFFGSGTQLSVL.

This chain connects TRBV6-5 to TRBJ1-1; 11 nucleotides align to TRBD1. The CDR3 is 13 residues long. The junction had 3 bases not matched to a gene; V was cut back by 0 bases and J by 12 bases. Germline CDR1 and CDR2: MNHEY and SVGAGI. The CDR3 loop reads CASSYSGQGVSFF. The CDR3 bases are TGTGCCAGCAGTTACTCGGGACAGGGGGTATCTTTCTTT.

This chain connects TRBV28 to TRBJ1-1; the D is unclear. Trimming pared 5 bases from V and 1 base from J, leaving 17 bases between. This CDR3 region has 16 residues. CDR1 is MDHEN, CDR2 SYDVKM, per germline. The CDR3 DNA reads as TGTGCCAGCAGTCTCCTGACGCCGGCAGCGAACACTGAAGCTTTCTTT. Translating it yields CASSLLTPAANTEAFF.

This sequence joins TRBV28 and TRBJ2-3; 13 bases line up with TRBD2. CDR1 and CDR2 (germline): MDHEN, SYDVKM. This CDR3 has 18 amino acids. Trimming at V came to 2 bases and at J to 3 bases, leaving 8 bases not matched to a gene. The CDR3 loop reads CASSLMAGTSGITDTQYF. The CDR3 nucleotides read TGTGCCAGCAGTTTAATGGCCGGGACTAGCGGGATTACAGATACGCAGTATTTT.

The rearrangement links TRBV29-1 to TRBJ2-1; tentative D call: TRBD1 (7 bases). V was pared by 7 bases and J by 0 bases, with 16 bases between. The CDR3 has 15 residues. Per the germline V gene, CDR1 is SQVTM and CDR2 is ANQGSEA. CDR3 loop: CSARRRDSSYNEQFF. Here the CDR3 DNA reads TGCAGCGCCCGGAGGCGGGACAGCTCCTACAATGAGCAGTTCTTC.

The gene calls are TRBV7-8 and TRBJ2-1; D is unresolved. CDR1 and CDR2 from the germline V gene are SGHVS and FQNEAQ. CDR3 length: 13 residues. V shed 2 bases and J shed 13 bases, with 15 bases lying between them. CDR3 coding DNA: TGTGCCAGCAGCTTATCCCCTCGACACGTCCAGTTCTTC. Its protein product is CASSLSPRHVQFF.

CDR3 in amino acids: CASSSDRTGGLYEQYF. The CDR3 coding sequence is TGTGCCAGCAGCTCTGATCGGACAGGGGGCTTGTACGAGCAGTACTTC. The chain combines TRBV7-9 with TRBJ2-7, with 11 bases that match TRBD1. Losses at the gene ends were 4 bases for V and 4 bases for J; bases not matched to a gene: 9. The CDR3 extends over 16 amino acids. Per germline, CDR1 SEHNR and CDR2 FQNEAQ (reference sequence).

The genes are TRBV7-9 and TRBJ1-1; 8 bases are a match to TRBD1. This CDR3 contains 14 residues. Germline V CDR1 and CDR2: SEHNR, FQNEAQ (reference sequence). V was pared by 5 bases and J by 5 bases, with 7 bases of the junction left unmatched. DNA for the CDR3: TGTGCCAGCAGCCCCCAGGGGGCAGTTACTGAAGCTTTCTTT. It encodes CASSPQGAVTEAFF.